This T cell receptor beta chain was captured in a study of blood T cells in healthy people across ages. Points from the study as a whole: Both higher diversity and more naive CD4+ cells marked long-lived donors when set against aged donors.

The CDR3 totals 14 residues. CDR1 is MNHEY, CDR2 SVGAGI, per germline. The germline V and J ends were trimmed by 6 bases and 6 bases, with 14 bases remaining between them. This clonotype was counted a few times. The antigen is undetermined. Sample-barcoded 5' priming and a J-beta primer mix drove a second PCR of about 6 to 12 cycles. With 12 random nucleotides, a template-switch adaptor tagged each individual cDNA molecule. Using its own MiXCR run on the 5' RACE reads, TCRdb lists one record per CDR3 protein. This repertoire shows 700,000 to 900,000 distinct CDR3 sequences, around 24% found once; its top ten account for over 2.5%. The same data also contributed to another study, on T cells of mothers and their children. As that study records: The people who donated were a few healthy Caucasian mothers and their six children.

The sequencing sample was made of blood. The TCR originated in a boy younger than 18 in good health. V gene TRBV6-5 combines with J gene TRBJ2-2, with D possibly TRBD1 on 6 matching bases. As DNA, the CDR3 is TGTGCCAGCAGCCGGACAGATACCGCCGGGGAGCTGTTTTTT. Its translation is CASSRTDTAGELFF.